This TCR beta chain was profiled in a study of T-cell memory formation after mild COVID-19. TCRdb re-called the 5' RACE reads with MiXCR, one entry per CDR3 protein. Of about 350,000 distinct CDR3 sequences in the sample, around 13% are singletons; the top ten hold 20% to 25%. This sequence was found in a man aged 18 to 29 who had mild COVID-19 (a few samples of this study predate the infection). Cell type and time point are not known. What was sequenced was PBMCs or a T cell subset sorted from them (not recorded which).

CDR3 nucleotides: TGCGCCAGCAGCCAAGACTCCCACCACCGGGGCGGCTACACCTTC. This translates into CASSQDSHHRGGYTF. The V and J genes are TRBV4-3 and TRBJ1-2; the D gene is possibly TRBD1 (5 bases). The germline CDR1 and CDR2 sequences are LGHNA and YSLEER. This CDR3 is 15 amino acids long. Deletions cut 0 bases from V and 8 bases from J, with 16 bases between.